This TCR beta chain is from a study of blood T cell repertoires in COVID-19. On the study more broadly: Donors in the United States, Italy and Spain gave samples during acute or convalescent COVID-19. Sources were T cells, B-cell-depleted T cells, or PBMCs; the material itself was cDNA or gDNA.

Looked up from germline, CDR1 is SGHRS and CDR2 is YFSETQ. V gave up 4 bases and J gave up 7 bases; unmatched junction bases: 16. CDR3 length: 17 amino acids. In the original processing: Estimates of nucleated cell counts were drawn from the amplification of reference gene primers. Sequencing used immunoSEQ multiplex PCR; TCRdb keeps in-frame clones, though not all of them. D and trimming come from the DNA, and the V and J calls and clone size come from that table. The sample holds 130,000 to 150,000 clones, around 82% seen once. The gene calls are TRBV5-1 and TRBJ2-2; TRBD1 aligns across 7 bases. Sequenced sample: peripheral blood. This clonotype was obtained from a man aged 60 to 69 with acute or convalescent COVID-19. CDR3 DNA: TGCGCCAGCAGCCCGACAGGGTCGCCGTTCCGGGTCGGGGAGCTGTTTTTT. Its translation is CASSPTGSPFRVGELFF.